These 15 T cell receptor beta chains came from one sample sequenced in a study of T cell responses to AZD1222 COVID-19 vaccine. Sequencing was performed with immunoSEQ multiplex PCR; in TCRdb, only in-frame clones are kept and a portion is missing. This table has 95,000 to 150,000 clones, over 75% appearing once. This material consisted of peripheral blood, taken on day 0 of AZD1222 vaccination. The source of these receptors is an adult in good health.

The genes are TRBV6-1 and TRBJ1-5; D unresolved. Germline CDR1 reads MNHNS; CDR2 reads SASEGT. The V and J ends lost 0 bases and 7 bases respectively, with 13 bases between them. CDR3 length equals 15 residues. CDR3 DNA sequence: TGTGCCAGCAGTGAAGCCGGGAGCTTAGGGCAGCCCCAGCATTTT. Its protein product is CASSEAGSLGQPQHF.

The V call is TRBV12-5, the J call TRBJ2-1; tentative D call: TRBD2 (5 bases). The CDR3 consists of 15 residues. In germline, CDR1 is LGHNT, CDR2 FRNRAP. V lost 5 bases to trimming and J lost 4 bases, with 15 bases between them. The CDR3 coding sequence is TGTGCTAGTGGTCCCCGCGGGTCTCGTTACAATGAGCAGTTCTTC. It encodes CASGPRGSRYNEQFF.

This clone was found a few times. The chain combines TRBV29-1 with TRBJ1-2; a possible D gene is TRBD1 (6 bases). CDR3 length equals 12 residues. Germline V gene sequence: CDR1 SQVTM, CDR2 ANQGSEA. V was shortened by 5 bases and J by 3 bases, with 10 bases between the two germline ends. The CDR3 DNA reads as TGCAGCGTTCAGGGGTTGGACTATGGCTACACCTTC. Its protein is CSVQGLDYGYTF. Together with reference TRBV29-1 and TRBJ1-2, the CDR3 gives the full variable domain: SAVISQKPSRDICQRGTSLTIQCQVDSQVTMMFWYRQQPGQSLTLIATANQGSEATYESGFVIDKFPISRPNLTFSTLTVSNMSPEDSSIYLCSVQGLDYGYTFGSGTRLTVV.

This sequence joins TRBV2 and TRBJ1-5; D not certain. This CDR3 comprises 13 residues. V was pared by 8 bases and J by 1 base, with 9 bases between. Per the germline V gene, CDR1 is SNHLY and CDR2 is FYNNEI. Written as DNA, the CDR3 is TGTGCCAGCCGATATGCCAGCAATCAGCCCCAGCATTTT. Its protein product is CASRYASNQPQHF.

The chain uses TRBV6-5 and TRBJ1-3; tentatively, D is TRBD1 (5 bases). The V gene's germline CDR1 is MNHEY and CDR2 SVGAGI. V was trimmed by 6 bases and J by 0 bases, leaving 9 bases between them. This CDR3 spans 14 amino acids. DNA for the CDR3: TGTGCCAGCAGCGTACAGGACTCTGGAAACACCATATATTTT. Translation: CASSVQDSGNTIYF.

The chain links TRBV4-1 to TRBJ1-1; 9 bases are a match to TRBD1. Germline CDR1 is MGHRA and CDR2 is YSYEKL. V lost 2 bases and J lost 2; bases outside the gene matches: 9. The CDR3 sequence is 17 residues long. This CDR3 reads CASSQFAGTGKNTEAFF. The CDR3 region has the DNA TGCGCCAGCAGCCAATTTGCCGGGACAGGGAAAAACACTGAAGCTTTCTTT.

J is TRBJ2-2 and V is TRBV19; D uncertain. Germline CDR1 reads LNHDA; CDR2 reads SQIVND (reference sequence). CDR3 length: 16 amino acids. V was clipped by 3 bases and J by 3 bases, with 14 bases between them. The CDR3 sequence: CASSMQTPRDTGELFF. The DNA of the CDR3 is TGTGCCAGTAGTATGCAGACGCCTAGAGACACCGGGGAGCTGTTTTTT.

CDR3: CASSTPGQGNSPLHF. CDR3 in DNA: TGTGCCAGCAGCACGCCGGGACAGGGGAATTCACCCCTCCACTTT. This chain joins TRBV5-4 and TRBJ1-6; 10 bases align to TRBD1. The V segment lost 4 bases and the J segment 7 bases; nucleotides outside the gene matches: 5. This CDR3 contains 15 residues. CDR1 and CDR2 from the germline V gene are SGHNT and YYREEE (reference sequence). Full variable domain (outside the CDR3, taken from reference TRBV5-4 and TRBJ1-6): ETGVTQSPTHLIKTRGQQVTLRCSSQSGHNTVSWYQQALGQGPQFIFQYYREEENGRGNFPPRFSGLQFPNYSSELNVNALELDDSALYLCASSTPGQGNSPLHFGNGTRLTVT.

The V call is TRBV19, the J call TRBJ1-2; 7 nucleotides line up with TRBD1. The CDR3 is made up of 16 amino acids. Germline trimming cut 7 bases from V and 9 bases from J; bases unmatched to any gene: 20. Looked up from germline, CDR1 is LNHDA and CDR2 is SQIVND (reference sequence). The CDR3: CASTPRGRDSPLRYTF. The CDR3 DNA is TGTGCCAGTACCCCAAGGGGGCGGGACAGCCCCCTACGCTACACCTTC.

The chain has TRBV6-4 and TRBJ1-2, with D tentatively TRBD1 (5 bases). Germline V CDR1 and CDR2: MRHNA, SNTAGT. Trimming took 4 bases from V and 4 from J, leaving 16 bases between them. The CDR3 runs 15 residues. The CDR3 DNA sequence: TGTGCCAGCAGTGCCTCGGGGCTTTTAGGCTATGGCTACACCTTC. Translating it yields CASSASGLLGYGYTF.

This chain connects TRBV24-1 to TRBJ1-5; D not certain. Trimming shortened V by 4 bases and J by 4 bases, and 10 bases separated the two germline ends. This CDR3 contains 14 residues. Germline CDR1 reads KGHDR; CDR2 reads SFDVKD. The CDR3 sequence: CATSDGNKNQPQHF. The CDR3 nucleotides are TGTGCCACCAGTGACGGGAACAAGAATCAGCCCCAGCATTTT.

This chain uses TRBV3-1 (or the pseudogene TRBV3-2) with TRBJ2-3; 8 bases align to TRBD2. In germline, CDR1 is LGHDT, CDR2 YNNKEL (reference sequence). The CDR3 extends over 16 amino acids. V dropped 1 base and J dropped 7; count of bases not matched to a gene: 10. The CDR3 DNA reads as TGTGCCAGCAGCCAAGCACCGGGGGGGCAGGGATATACGCAGTATTTT. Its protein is CASSQAPGGQGYTQYF.

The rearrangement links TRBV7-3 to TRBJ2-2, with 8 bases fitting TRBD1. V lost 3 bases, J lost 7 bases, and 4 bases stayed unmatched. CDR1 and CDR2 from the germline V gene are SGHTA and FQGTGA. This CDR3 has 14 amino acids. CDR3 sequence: CASSFRQGNGELFF. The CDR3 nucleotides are TGTGCCAGCAGCTTTAGACAGGGGAACGGGGAGCTGTTTTTT.

The CDR3 DNA sequence: TGTGCCAGCAGCCCCAAGGGACCTTCTGGGGCCAACGTCCTGACTTTC. Translating it yields CASSPKGPSGANVLTF. The chain employs TRBV21-1 and TRBJ2-6. TRBV21-1 is termed a pseudogene. The CDR3 is 16 residues long.

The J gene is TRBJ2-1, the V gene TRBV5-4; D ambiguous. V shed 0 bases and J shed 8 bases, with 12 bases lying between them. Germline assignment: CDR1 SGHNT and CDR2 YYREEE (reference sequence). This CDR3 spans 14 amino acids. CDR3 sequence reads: CASSLESASDEQFF. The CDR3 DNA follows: TGTGCCAGCAGCTTGGAGTCGGCCTCTGATGAGCAGTTCTTC.